Presented here are 25 T cell receptor beta chains from one specimen sequenced in a study of radiotherapy plus CTLA-4 blockade in lung cancer. The data were produced by immunoSEQ multiplex PCR, yet TCRdb's version contains in-frame clones alone and is incomplete. This sample has 45,000 to 55,000 clones, with roughly 84% found just once. Specimen: peripheral blood, collected from a patient treated with radiotherapy plus ipilimumab. The origin of the receptors is a human donor with non-small cell lung cancer who had a partial response to radiotherapy plus ipilimumab.

The J gene is TRBJ2-3, the V gene TRBV19, with TRBD2 identical over 7 bases. Trimming removed 6 bases from V and 0 bases from J; junction bases left unmatched: 3. There are 14 residues in the CDR3. Looked up from germline, CDR1 is LNHDA and CDR2 is SQIVND (reference sequence). DNA of the CDR3: TGTGCCAGTAGAGCTAGCGGTAGCACAGATACGCAGTATTTT. Translating gives CASRASGSTDTQYF.

This chain connects TRBV2 to TRBJ2-7, with D perhaps TRBD1 (6 bases). Trimming took off 6 bases at V and 1 base at J, with 13 bases between the two ends. The CDR3 runs 14 residues. The germline V gene encodes CDR1 SNHLY and CDR2 FYNNEI. This CDR3 is CASRQDSLSYEQYF. CDR3 nucleotides: TGTGCCAGCAGACAGGACAGTTTATCCTACGAGCAGTACTTC.

V is TRBV6-1 and J is TRBJ1-1, with D unclear. The CDR3 loop spans 15 amino acids. The V gene lost 2 bases and the J gene lost 3 bases, with 13 bases spanning the gap. CDR1 and CDR2 (germline): MNHNS, SASEGT. The chain's CDR3 is CASSENLFGDTEAFF. CDR3 nucleotides: TGTGCCAGCAGTGAAAATCTCTTCGGTGACACTGAAGCTTTCTTT.

The V gene is TRBV5-1, the J gene TRBJ2-1; 9 nucleotides align to TRBD2. V was clipped by 4 bases and J by 4 bases; unmatched bases: 12. Germline V gives CDR1 SGHRS, CDR2 YFSETQ. This CDR3 region has 17 residues. DNA of the CDR3: TGCGCCAGCAGCGTTCGACTAGCGGCGAAATTATACAATGAGCAGTTCTTC. Protein product: CASSVRLAAKLYNEQFF. The whole variable domain, filled in from reference TRBV5-1 and TRBJ2-1, reads KAGVTQTPRYLIKTRGQQVTLSCSPISGHRSVSWYQQTPGQGLQFLFEYFSETQRNKGNFPGRFSGRQFSNSRSEMNVSTLELGDSALYLCASSVRLAAKLYNEQFFGPGTRLTVL.

V is TRBV7-2 and J is TRBJ1-2; D unclear. Per germline, CDR1 SGHTA and CDR2 FQGNSA. V lost 5 bases to trimming and J lost 4 bases, with 14 bases between them. The CDR3 length is 14 residues. The DNA of the CDR3 is TGTGCCAGCAGCCCAGACTACGCCGCCTATGGCTACACCTTC. Translated, it gives CASSPDYAAYGYTF. Complete variable domain (other parts from reference TRBV7-2 and TRBJ1-2): GAGVSQSPSNKVTEKGKDVELRCDPISGHTALYWYRQSLGQGLEFLIYFQGNSAPDKSGLPSDRFSAERTGGSVSTLTIQRTQQEDSAVYLCASSPDYAAYGYTFGSGTRLTVV.

The CDR3 protein is CASSLQDEAFF. In DNA form, the CDR3 reads TGTGCCAGCAGCTTACAGGATGAAGCTTTCTTT. The gene calls are TRBV7-9 and TRBJ1-1; D ambiguous. The V end lost 2 bases, the J end lost 7 bases, and 5 bases lay between the germline ends. The germline gives CDR1 SEHNR, CDR2 FQNEAQ (reference sequence). The CDR3 is 11 amino acids.

The rearrangement links TRBV19 to TRBJ2-2, with D tentatively TRBD2 (6 bases). V lost 1 base and J lost 1, with 10 bases in between. This CDR3 region has 16 residues. CDR1 and CDR2 (germline): LNHDA, SQIVND (reference sequence). The CDR3 is CASSIGSGGNTGELFF. The CDR3 DNA reads TGTGCCAGTAGTATAGGCTCCGGGGGGAACACCGGGGAGCTGTTTTTT.

V and J are TRBV4-1 and TRBJ1-2; TRBD1 is a possible D gene (5 bases). V was pared by 1 base and J by 13 bases, with 16 bases between. The CDR3 is 13 amino acids. Germline CDR1 reads MGHRA; CDR2 reads YSYEKL. CDR3 protein: CASSQVGGEGPTF. The CDR3, as DNA: TGCGCCAGCAGCCAAGTAGGAGGGGAAGGGCCCACCTTC.

This chain uses TRBV9 with TRBJ1-2; D might be TRBD1 (6 bases). V lost 6 bases and J lost 3, with 24 bases in between. CDR1 is SGDLS and CDR2 is YYNGEE in the germline V gene. There are 17 residues in the CDR3. Written as DNA, the CDR3 is TGTGCCAGCACCGCCGGAGCCGGGGGGCGCACGGACTATGGCTACACCTTC. It encodes CASTAGAGGRTDYGYTF.

The chain recombines TRBV6-4 with TRBJ2-2, with 8 bases aligning to TRBD1. This CDR3 spans 15 amino acids. Germline loops: CDR1 MRHNA, CDR2 SNTAGT. J was trimmed by 2 bases and V by 3 bases; bases with no gene match: 2. The CDR3 coding sequence is TGTGCCAGCAGTGAACAGGGGGGTAACACCGGGGAGCTGTTTTTT. Its translation: CASSEQGGNTGELFF.

J is TRBJ2-7 and V is TRBV7-7; 7 nucleotides line up with TRBD1. J gave up 3 bases and V 5 bases, and 4 bases lay outside the gene matches. The CDR3 length is 13 residues. Germline V gives CDR1 SSHAT, CDR2 FNYEAQ (reference sequence). CDR3 region: CASSPRQGYEQYF. The CDR3 coding sequence is TGTGCCAGCAGCCCCCGACAGGGCTACGAGCAGTACTTC.

The rearrangement uses TRBV5-1 and TRBJ1-4, with D possibly being TRBD1 (5 bases). There are 14 residues in the CDR3. In germline, CDR1 is SGHRS, CDR2 YFSETQ. V was trimmed by 0 bases and J by 8 bases, leaving 11 bases between them. CDR3 region: CASSLGREGEKLFF. The CDR3 coding sequence is TGCGCCAGCAGCTTGGGACGGGAGGGGGAAAAACTGTTTTTT. Looking up the rest from reference TRBV5-1 and TRBJ1-4 gives the full variable domain: KAGVTQTPRYLIKTRGQQVTLSCSPISGHRSVSWYQQTPGQGLQFLFEYFSETQRNKGNFPGRFSGRQFSNSRSEMNVSTLELGDSALYLCASSLGREGEKLFFGSGTQLSVL.

CDR3 region: CSVDSGAGGTEAFF. The DNA for the CDR3 is TGCAGCGTTGATAGTGGGGCAGGGGGCACTGAAGCTTTCTTT. V usage is TRBV29-1 and J usage is TRBJ1-1, with 7 bases matching TRBD1. The CDR3 totals 14 residues. Trimming removed 3 bases from V and 4 bases from J; junction bases left unmatched: 8. Germline CDR1 and CDR2: SQVTM and ANQGSEA.

This sequence joins TRBV5-1 and TRBJ2-3, with 13 positions matching TRBD2. J lost 5 bases, V lost 0 bases, and 3 bases had no gene match. The CDR3 spans 16 residues. The germline V gene has CDR1 SGHRS and CDR2 YFSETQ. Written as DNA, the CDR3 is TGCGCCAGCAGCTTGGGACTAGCGGGGGGCCAAGATACGCAGTATTTT. Translated: CASSLGLAGGQDTQYF.

Concerning this clone itself: One end of the junction varies from germline; a read error may be responsible. The gene calls are TRBV28 and TRBJ1-6; 7 bases map to TRBD1. The germline gives CDR1 MDHEN, CDR2 SYDVKM. The CDR3 covers 14 residues. CDR3 protein: CASSSTGYNSPPHF. The CDR3 DNA is TGTGCCAGCAGTTCGACAGGGTACAATTCACCCCCCCACTTT.

The chain uses TRBV7-8 and TRBJ1-1, with no clear D. The CDR3 is 14 amino acids. Germline CDR1 and CDR2: SGHVS and FQNEAQ. The V end lost 2 bases, the J end lost 7 bases, and 14 bases lay between the germline ends. The CDR3 here is CASSLFPRADEAFF. CDR3 sequence (DNA): TGTGCCAGCAGCTTATTCCCGAGAGCCGATGAAGCTTTCTTT.

CDR3: CASSYAPQGNYGYTF. The DNA of the CDR3 is TGTGCCAGCAGTTACGCGCCACAGGGTAACTATGGCTACACCTTC. This chain connects TRBV6-5 to TRBJ1-2; D perhaps matches TRBD1 (6 bases). The CDR3 covers 15 residues. Trimming took off 2 bases at V and 1 base at J, with 11 bases between the two ends. Looked up from germline, CDR1 is MNHEY and CDR2 is SVGAGI.

V and J are TRBV19 and TRBJ2-7, with 11 bases identical to TRBD1. CDR1 LNHDA and CDR2 SQIVND come from the germline V gene (reference sequence). The CDR3 extends over 15 amino acids. The J segment lost 1 base and the V segment lost 7 bases, leaving 6 bases of the junction unmatched. DNA of the CDR3: TGTGCCAGTAATCCGGGACAGGGGGTATCCTACGAGCAGTACTTC. This sequence encodes CASNPGQGVSYEQYF. Full variable domain (rest looked up from reference TRBV19 and TRBJ2-7): DGGITQSPKYLFRKEGQNVTLSCEQNLNHDAMYWYRQDPGQGLRLIYYSQIVNDFQKGDIAEGYSVSREKKESFPLTVTSAQKNPTAFYLCASNPGQGVSYEQYFGPGTRLTVT.

CDR3 amino acids: CASSYLQRTTEAFF. DNA of the CDR3: TGTGCCAGCAGTTATTTACAACGAACAACTGAAGCTTTCTTT. J is TRBJ1-1 and V is TRBV6-5; D remains unclear. V lost 3 bases, J lost 5 bases, and 13 bases lay in between. Per germline, CDR1 MNHEY and CDR2 SVGAGI. The CDR3 consists of 14 residues.

The chain employs TRBV27 and TRBJ2-7; D is possibly TRBD1 (5 bases). CDR1 is MNHEY and CDR2 is SMNVEV in the germline V gene (reference sequence). The germline V and J ends were trimmed by 1 base and 0 bases, with 10 bases remaining between them. The CDR3 length is 15 residues. CDR3: CASSLWGSSSYEQYF. The CDR3 DNA is TGTGCCAGCAGTTTATGGGGCAGTAGCTCCTACGAGCAGTACTTC.

The chain combines TRBV5-5 with TRBJ1-5; 7 bases line up with TRBD1. The CDR3 has 16 amino acids. The germline CDR1 and CDR2 sequences are SGHKS and YYEKEE (reference sequence). The V segment lost 6 bases and the J segment 4 bases; nucleotides outside the gene matches: 13. CDR3 nucleotide sequence: TGTGCCAGCACCCAAGCTGGGGCAGGGGGAAATCAGCCCCAGCATTTT. This gives the protein CASTQAGAGGNQPQHF.

The chain has TRBV7-9 and TRBJ2-5; possibly TRBD1 for D (6 bases). The CDR3 has 15 amino acids. Germline lookup yields CDR1 SEHNR and CDR2 FQNEAQ (reference sequence). V was pared by 0 bases and J by 2 bases, with 10 bases between. The CDR3 is CASSLATGPQETQYF. The DNA of the CDR3 is TGTGCCAGCAGCTTAGCAACAGGGCCTCAAGAGACCCAGTACTTC.

J is TRBJ1-1 and V is TRBV5-1, with 7 nucleotides matching TRBD1. The CDR3 is 13 residues long. J gave up 3 bases and V 5 bases, and 4 bases lay outside the gene matches. Germline lookup yields CDR1 SGHRS and CDR2 YFSETQ. CDR3 in amino acids: CASSWDRHTEAFF. The CDR3 DNA reads as TGCGCCAGCAGTTGGGACAGACACACTGAAGCTTTCTTT.

The V call is TRBV10-1, the J call TRBJ2-2, with 7 nucleotides matching TRBD2. V gave up 6 bases and J gave up 0 bases; unmatched junction bases: 7. CDR1 and CDR2 (germline): WNHNN, SYGVQD (reference sequence). The CDR3 extends over 16 amino acids. The CDR3 nucleotides read TGCGCCAGCAGCGAGGGGACTACCGCGAACACCGGGGAGCTGTTTTTT. Translated: CASSEGTTANTGELFF.

This sequence joins TRBV6-6 and TRBJ1-1; TRBD1 agrees at 8 bases. The V gene end was trimmed by 8 bases and the J gene end by 5 bases; junction bases not matched to a gene: 10. Germline V gene data show CDR1 as MNHNY and CDR2 as SVGAGI (reference sequence). This CDR3 region has 14 residues. The CDR3 sequence is CASAGGLGGTEAFF. The DNA of the CDR3 is TGTGCCAGCGCAGGGGGCCTCGGGGGGACTGAAGCTTTCTTT.